The T cell receptor (beta chain) under discussion was sequenced for a study of Ad26.COV2.S vaccination and SARS-CoV-2 variants (dated by TCRdb to about 2021). For the study in its entirety: Vaccine-arm donors were drawn from COV1001, a multicentre, randomized, double-blind, placebo-controlled phase I-IIa trial of Ad26.COV2.S in healthy adults. Ad26.COV2.S was administered intramuscularly at a dose of 5x10^10 or 1x10^11 viral particles, either as one shot or as two shots given 56 days apart. TCRbeta repertoire sequencing was used to assess the specificity and breadth of SARS-CoV-2-reactive T cell receptors after Ad26.COV2.S vaccination. Throughout the experiments and outcome assessment, investigators stayed blinded to trial group allocation. Trial participants were randomized into five groups of five: low-dose or high-dose Ad26.COV2.S given once or twice, or placebo on both occasions. A total of 32 samples were included in the TCR-sequenced set, comprising approximately 20 Ad26.COV2.S vaccine recipients, 5 placebo recipients and 8 SARS-CoV-2 convalescent individuals. Summary of the overall study and its limitations: Ad26.COV2.S recipients had higher spike-specific TCR breadth than placebo recipients (P = 0.0014). The authors noted that total T cell responses may have been underestimated by the TCR breadth and depth analyses. After vaccination, substantial breadth of spike-specific CD8+ and CD4+ T cell responses was reported. The study was not powered for comparison of responses between vaccine doses or regimens. Vaccine and placebo recipients had similar non-spike TCR breadth, a finding consistent with the vaccine containing only spike.

The label giving this sample's treatment or condition can be read as: 15 to 20 received Ad26.COV2.S at low or high dose, single or two shots; 5 received placebo; per-sample allocation not given. For vaccine and placebo recipients, the sequenced repertoires came from samples collected on day 63 after the first injection. Cohort 1b enrolled around 23 adults aged 18-55 years at a single site in Boston, USA, between 29 July and 7 August 2020. Ad26.COV2.S consisted of a replication-incompetent adenovirus type 26 vector by which a prefusion-stabilized SARS-CoV-2 spike protein from the original Wuhan strain was expressed. The CDR3 goes from the cysteine to the phenylalanine over 13 residues. CDR3 DNA only is kept here, 39 bases in frame from base 1. The V end loses 6 bases and the J end loses 8 bases, and a stretch of 16 bases separates them. On this clone: Its binding antigen is unknown. There are no base qualities to consult, and no much larger clone falls within one base.

The immunoSEQ Assay was the method used to sequence TCRbeta CDR3 regions. After extraction, genomic DNA underwent amplification by bias-controlled multiplex PCR, followed by high-throughput sequencing. In the paper's pipeline: Collapsing and filtering of sequences were performed to quantify the absolute abundance of each unique TCRbeta CDR3 region. T cell fraction was estimated by normalizing TCRbeta template counts to usable DNA, which was measured by amplifying reference genes present in all nucleated cells. Repertoire TCRs were annotated as SARS-CoV-2-specific when V gene, CDR3 amino acid sequence and J gene were exactly matched to a known reactive TCR set. The reference SARS-CoV-2 TCR set came from MIRA and was filtered for enrichment in COVID-19-positive ImmuneCODE repertoires, removing public or cross-reactive TCRs. Using the MIRA antigens, annotated TCRs were further analysed by specific ORF or by position within an ORF. Depth was the summed frequency of annotated unique rearrangements, while breadth was defined as annotated unique rearrangements over total unique productive rearrangements. Two-sided Wilcoxon rank-sum tests were used to compare TCR breadth between groups. In TCRdb, the immuneACCESS table is reduced to in-frame sequences with V and J assigned. These tables do not hold every clone; where another copy was compared, an unresolved V gene accounts for under half, and the others remain unexplained. V and J calls plus clone size are reproduced from that table; the DNA served to infer D and trimming. Recorded for this sample are 430,000 or so clones; 89% of them occurred a single time. The biggest ten clones account for about 2.5% of the sample.

The sequence is built from TRBV12-3 or TRBV12-4 and TRBJ1-2; the D gene lacks a confident call. The specimen was peripheral blood, collected in a trial of Ad26.COV2.S vaccine versus placebo. This receptor was taken from a person between 18 and 65 years old who received the Ad26.COV2.S COVID-19 vaccine or a placebo. Here the CDR3 is given as CASSKDGVVGYTF. The sequence in DNA is TGTGCCAGCAGCAAGGACGGCGTTGTGGGCTACACCTTC.